A single sample is the source of the 26 T cell receptor beta chains below, sequenced in a study of patients and donors after allogeneic stem cell transplantation. From the RT-PCR reads, TCRdb called clonotypes with MiXCR, one entry per CDR3 protein. The data hold some 960,000 distinct CDR3 sequences, with about 20% observed a single time. Sequenced sample: blood, either unsorted or a sorted T cell fraction (not recorded which). These receptors were taken from a human donor who was either an allogeneic HSCT recipient or a stem cell or donor lymphocyte infusion donor (not recorded which). It is not recorded whose cells these are; they may come from a transplant donor.

This clonotype has only a few counts. The chain recombines TRBV20-1 with TRBJ2-7; D gene uncertain. Germline V gives CDR1 DFQATT, CDR2 SNEGSKA (reference sequence). V was pared by 2 bases and J by 1 base, with 9 bases between. The CDR3 is 13 residues long. For the CDR3, the DNA is TGCAGTGCTAGATTTCATCCTTCCTACGAGCAGTACTTC. Its protein is CSARFHPSYEQYF.

This rearrangement joins TRBV7-9 to TRBJ2-1; TRBD2 might be the D (7 bases). This CDR3 has 15 residues. The germline V and J ends were trimmed by 0 bases and 5 bases, with 11 bases remaining between them. Germline V gene lookup returns CDR1 SEHNR and CDR2 FQNEAQ (reference sequence). In DNA form, the CDR3 reads TGTGCCAGCAGCTTAGCGCTGGGGGGGCACAATGAGCAGTTCTTC. It yields the protein CASSLALGGHNEQFF.

The chain combines TRBV15 with TRBJ1-6; D not resolved. V was trimmed by 0 bases and J by 8 bases, leaving 11 bases between them. This CDR3 region has 15 residues. Germline V lookup: CDR1 LNHNV, CDR2 YYDKDF (reference sequence). This CDR3 is CATSRDLARDSPLHF. The CDR3 DNA follows: TGTGCCACCAGCAGAGATTTGGCGAGGGATTCACCCCTCCACTTT.

This clonotype occurred a few times. The chain employs TRBV5-6 and TRBJ2-3; 12 bases are shared with TRBD2. Germline CDR1 is SGHDT and CDR2 is YYEEEE. CDR3 size: 14 residues. The trim removed 1 base at V and 10 bases at J, leaving 4 bases unmatched. CDR3 region: CASSLYTSGGSQYF. The CDR3 bases are TGTGCCAGCAGCTTGTATACTAGCGGGGGGTCGCAGTATTTT.

The V gene is TRBV20-1, the J gene TRBJ1-5; 11 nucleotides align to TRBD1. Trimming took 6 bases from V and 5 from J; bases not matched to a gene: 15. Germline CDR1 DFQATT, CDR2 SNEGSKA (reference sequence). The CDR3 length is 17 residues. The CDR3 DNA sequence: TGCAGTGCCACCCGGACAGGGGGCGCGAGGACTGATCAGCCCCAGCATTTT. This encodes CSATRTGGARTDQPQHF.

This clonotype was seen only a few times. The chain joins TRBV7-2 to TRBJ2-3, with unresolved D. The CDR3 covers 11 residues. Germline V gene data show CDR1 as SGHTA and CDR2 as FQGNSA. Trimming shortened V by 5 bases and J by 6 bases, and 6 bases separated the two germline ends. The CDR3 region has the DNA TGTGCCAGCAGCAATAGGGATACGCAGTATTTT. It is translated as CASSNRDTQYF.

The chain combines TRBV5-5 with TRBJ2-1, with 13 bases fitting TRBD2. CDR1 and CDR2 (germline): SGHKS, YYEKEE (reference sequence). The CDR3 consists of 18 residues. V gave up 3 bases and J gave up 7 bases; unmatched junction bases: 13. As DNA, the CDR3 is TGTGCCAGCAGCTGGAACCCCGGGACTAGCGGGAAATGGAATGAGCAGTTCTTC. It specifies CASSWNPGTSGKWNEQFF.

This clonotype appeared many times. This chain joins TRBV5-8 and TRBJ1-2; 9 nucleotides agree with TRBD1. J gave up 8 bases and V 3 bases, and 8 bases lay outside the gene matches. Germline CDR1 SGHTS, CDR2 YDEGEE. CDR3 length: 14 amino acids. CDR3 in amino acids: CASSYRGQWKGYTF. DNA of the CDR3: TGTGCCAGCAGCTACAGGGGGCAATGGAAGGGCTACACCTTC.

This clonotype was seen only a few times. V and J are TRBV30 and TRBJ2-5, with 9 bases lining up with TRBD2. Germline CDR1 is GTSNPN and CDR2 is SVGIG (reference sequence). V trimming: 0 bases; J trimming: 4 bases; junction bases outside the gene matches: 3. CDR3 size: 14 residues. The CDR3 region has the DNA TGTGCCTGGAGTGTTGGACTAGCGCTAGAGACCCAGTACTTC. Translating gives CAWSVGLALETQYF.

The CDR3 loop reads CASTRGRRGDTQYF. DNA of the CDR3: TGTGCCAGCACCCGGGGGCGGCGGGGGGATACGCAGTATTTT. The genes are TRBV27 and TRBJ2-3; D may be TRBD2 (7 bases). CDR3 length equals 14 residues. Germline V CDR1 and CDR2: MNHEY, SMNVEV (reference sequence). Trimming removed 7 bases from V and 6 bases from J, with 17 bases in between.

V gene TRBV20-1 combines with J gene TRBJ2-5, with 10 bases matching TRBD1. This CDR3 has 13 amino acids. J was trimmed by 4 bases and V by 5 bases; bases with no gene match: 4. Germline values: CDR1 DFQATT, CDR2 SNEGSKA (reference sequence). The CDR3 coding sequence is TGCAGTGCTTGGACAGGGGGTTCAGAGACCCAGTACTTC. It codes for CSAWTGGSETQYF.

Regarding this clonotype: The missing conserved phenylalanine or tryptophan at the end of this CDR3 makes a read error likely. The rearrangement links TRBV12-3 or TRBV12-4 to TRBJ1-2, with a weak D call TRBD1 (5 bases). The CDR3 has 11 residues. The V end lost 9 bases, the J end lost 6 bases, and 11 bases lay between the germline ends. CDR3 coding DNA: TGTGCCAGTCAGGGCTGGAATGGCTACACCTAC. Amino acids: CASQGWNGYTY.

This chain uses TRBV5-1 with TRBJ1-1, with 10 bases aligning to TRBD1. The V and J ends lost 6 bases and 7 bases, in that order; junction bases with no gene match: 9. CDR1 is SGHRS, CDR2 YFSETQ, per germline. This CDR3 is 14 amino acids long. As DNA, the CDR3 is TGCGCCAGCAACGATTTGACAGGGGGCAGTGAAGCTTTCTTT. Translating it yields CASNDLTGGSEAFF.

V gene TRBV3-1 combines with J gene TRBJ2-6; a weak D match, TRBD2 (6 bases). CDR1 and CDR2 (germline): LGHDT, YNNKEL (reference sequence). Trimming cost V 6 bases and J 1 base, with 22 bases left between them. The CDR3 consists of 19 residues. CDR3: CASSLGRGGLMSGANVLTF. For the CDR3, the DNA is TGTGCCAGCAGTCTAGGACGGGGAGGACTAATGTCTGGGGCCAACGTCCTGACTTTC.

A remark on this clonotype: Because the CDR3 is missing its conserved closing phenylalanine or tryptophan, this is likely a read error. No DNA is shown, since the ends of the CDR3 on it are uncertain; the CDR3 is the one TCRdb lists. V and J are TRBV7-2 and TRBJ2-7; the table's D call, TRBD1, has no DNA check behind it. Counting both end residues, the CDR3 totals 13 amino acids. Germline values: CDR1 SGHTA, CDR2 FQGNSA. The CDR3 sequence: CASSLDGGGQHSL.

The chain couples TRBV20-1 to TRBJ2-7; 7 bases align to TRBD2. J was trimmed by 3 bases and V by 3 bases; bases with no gene match: 11. Germline V gene lookup returns CDR1 DFQATT and CDR2 SNEGSKA (reference sequence). This CDR3 has 15 amino acids. The CDR3 sequence is CSARDPSGHNYEQYF. The CDR3 nucleotides read TGCAGTGCTAGGGACCCTAGCGGACACAACTACGAGCAGTACTTC.

The chain links TRBV20-1 to TRBJ2-3; D unclear. The CDR3 runs 14 residues. Germline-derived CDR1 and CDR2 are DFQATT and SNEGSKA (reference sequence). Trimming left V 6 bases short and J 2 bases short, with 15 bases between. The DNA for the CDR3 is TGCAGTGCCTCCCCCGGATGGAACACAGATACGCAGTATTTT. It yields the protein CSASPGWNTDTQYF.

The chain recombines TRBV7-9 with TRBJ2-3; D not resolved. This CDR3 has 13 residues. V shed 5 bases and J shed 2 bases, with 8 bases lying between them. Germline values: CDR1 SEHNR, CDR2 FQNEAQ (reference sequence). The CDR3 DNA follows: TGTGCCAGCAGCACTCAGCCCACAGATACGCAGTATTTT. This sequence encodes CASSTQPTDTQYF.

The table lists this clonotype with a few counts. The chain couples TRBV20-1 to TRBJ1-4; D remains unclear. V was pared by 4 bases and J by 4 bases, with 4 bases between. The germline V gene encodes CDR1 DFQATT and CDR2 SNEGSKA (reference sequence). The CDR3 is made up of 11 amino acids. For the CDR3, the DNA is TGCAGTGCTATCCTTAATGAAAAACTGTTTTTT. As protein: CSAILNEKLFF.

The table lists this clonotype with a few counts. The chain recombines TRBV12-3 or TRBV12-4 with TRBJ2-7; 11 bases fit TRBD1. With 2 bases clipped from V and 5 bases from J, the junction kept 8 bases outside the gene matches. The CDR3 runs to 16 residues. For the CDR3, the DNA is TGTGCCAGCAGTTTATTCCGCGGACAGGGGGCCCACGAGCAGTACTTC. Its translation: CASSLFRGQGAHEQYF.

The rearrangement links TRBV6-5 to TRBJ2-5, with D maybe TRBD1 (5 bases). CDR1 and CDR2 (germline): MNHEY, SVGAGI. Trimming took off 2 bases at V and 7 bases at J, with 8 bases between the two ends. The CDR3 loop spans 12 amino acids. CDR3 in DNA: TGTGCCAGCAGTTACAGCCAGGGGACCCAGTACTTC. It encodes CASSYSQGTQYF.

This clonotype was seen a few times. The V call is TRBV20-1, the J call TRBJ1-5, with a weak D call TRBD1 (5 bases). From germline, CDR1 is DFQATT and CDR2 SNEGSKA (reference sequence). This CDR3 comprises 15 residues. The CDR3 nucleotides read TGCTCCTCAAGCGTTTCGGGGCAGGGCAATCAGCCCCAGCATTTT. Encoded protein: CSSSVSGQGNQPQHF.

The chain recombines TRBV12-3 or TRBV12-4 with TRBJ1-2; D possibly corresponds to TRBD1 (6 bases). The CDR3 loop spans 14 amino acids. Deletions cut 5 bases from V and 5 bases from J, with 15 bases between. The CDR3 spells CASSRGGPLYGYTF. Here the CDR3 DNA reads TGTGCCAGCAGTCGAGGGGGGCCGTTGTATGGCTACACCTTC.

This clonotype was observed a handful of times. This sequence joins TRBV20-1 and TRBJ1-3; D not certain. Trimming left V 0 bases short and J 9 bases short, with 12 bases between. The germline V gene has CDR1 DFQATT and CDR2 SNEGSKA (reference sequence). The CDR3 extends over 13 amino acids. CDR3 sequence reads: CSARDDRPGTIYF. The CDR3 nucleotides are TGCAGTGCTAGAGATGACCGCCCCGGCACCATATATTTT.

This clonotype was observed a few times. The CDR3 loop is CASSRLVGAGKETQYF. In nucleotides, the CDR3 is TGCGCCAGCAGCCGCCTAGTGGGGGCCGGGAAAGAGACCCAGTACTTC. The V gene is TRBV5-1, the J gene TRBJ2-5, with D possibly TRBD1 on 6 matching bases. The CDR3 is 16 amino acids. Trimming took 4 bases from V and 3 from J, leaving 19 bases between them. CDR1 is SGHRS, CDR2 YFSETQ, per germline.

This clonotype was found many times. The V and J genes are TRBV27 and TRBJ1-2; D is undetermined. Between the trimmed V and J ends, which lost 6 bases and 7 bases, there was a span of 9 bases. CDR1 and CDR2 from the germline V gene are MNHEY and SMNVEV (reference sequence). The CDR3 runs 11 residues. This CDR3 reads CASRGLAGYTF. CDR3 in DNA: TGTGCCAGCAGAGGGCTCGCTGGCTACACCTTC.